The 8 T cell receptor beta chains listed next were all sequenced from one sample in a study of T cell responses to AZD1222 COVID-19 vaccine. Repertoires were generated with immunoSEQ multiplex PCR, while TCRdb's copy carries only in-frame clones and drops some. The sample lists more than 140,000 clones; under 95% were seen once. The starting material was peripheral blood, obtained on day 0 of AZD1222 vaccination. The receptors were gathered from an adult in good health.

The gene calls are TRBV23-1 and TRBJ2-4; D is possibly TRBD2 (5 bases). TRBV23-1 is an open reading frame, and its role is uncertain. This CDR3 comprises 12 residues. V dropped 7 bases and J dropped 6 bases, with 10 bases sitting between them. In nucleotides, the CDR3 is TGCGCCAGCACCCCCGGGATAAACATTCAGTACTTC. Its protein is CASTPGINIQYF.

V gene TRBV5-5 combines with J gene TRBJ1-1; D unresolved. This CDR3 has 11 amino acids. CDR1 and CDR2 (germline): SGHKS, YYEKEE (reference sequence). The CDR3 bases are TGTAGCGAATGGGAGATCGCTGAAGCTTTCTTT. Its translation: CSEWEIAEAFF.

The rearrangement links TRBV12-3 or TRBV12-4 to TRBJ2-1; 7 bases line up with TRBD2. Unmatched junction bases numbered 5, after V lost 6 bases and J lost 6 bases. CDR3 length equals 13 residues. The CDR3 sequence: CASSRGRGNEQFF. The CDR3 DNA reads TGTGCCAGCAGCCGAGGGAGGGGCAATGAGCAGTTCTTC.

The chain combines TRBV27 with TRBJ2-7; 11 nucleotides align to TRBD1. V dropped 3 bases and J dropped 3; count of bases not matched to a gene: 13. The CDR3 spans 18 residues. CDR1 and CDR2 from the germline V gene are MNHEY and SMNVEV (reference sequence). The CDR3 DNA reads TGTGCCAGCAGTTTCTCCGGGACAGGGGGAAGTCGGGGCTACGAGCAGTACTTC. Amino acids: CASSFSGTGGSRGYEQYF.

This clone was observed a few times. CDR3 in DNA: TGTGCCAGCAGGCTTGACAGGGGAAGAGGCTACACCTTC. It is translated as CASRLDRGRGYTF. V gene TRBV28 combines with J gene TRBJ1-2, with 8 nucleotides matching TRBD1. The CDR3 runs to 13 residues. Germline lookup yields CDR1 MDHEN and CDR2 SYDVKM. J lost 8 bases, V lost 6 bases, and 8 bases had no gene match.

This sequence joins TRBV11-2 and TRBJ1-3; no clear D gene. CDR1 SGHAT and CDR2 FQNNGV come from the germline V gene. This CDR3 comprises 13 residues. V was pared by 3 bases and J by 3 bases, with 6 bases between. The CDR3 region has the DNA TGTGCCAGCAGCTTCCAAAGTGGAAACACCATATATTTT. Amino acids: CASSFQSGNTIYF.

V gene TRBV14 combines with J gene TRBJ1-2; D is perhaps TRBD1 (6 bases). Germline V gene data show CDR1 as SGHDN and CDR2 as FVKESK. The CDR3 is made up of 13 amino acids. V was clipped by 5 bases and J by 2 bases, with 9 bases between them. As DNA, the CDR3 is TGTGCCAGCAGCGCGGGGGGCAACTATGGCTACACCTTC. Its translation is CASSAGGNYGYTF.

Remarks on this clone: Other DNA sequences of this sample code for an identical CDR3. The V call is TRBV7-9, the J call TRBJ2-7; tentatively, D is TRBD1 (6 bases). The CDR3 contains 13 residues. Germline loops: CDR1 SEHNR, CDR2 FQNEAQ (reference sequence). V lost 1 base and J lost 2, with 6 bases in between. The chain's CDR3 is CASSLGTAYEQYF. The CDR3 region has the DNA TGTGCCAGCAGCTTAGGGACAGCCTACGAGCAGTACTTC.